Listed below are T cell receptor beta chains from one sample, sequenced in a study of blood T cell repertoires in COVID-19. Measured with immunoSEQ multiplex PCR; TCRdb has only the in-frame clones, and not every one. The repertoire consists of about 150,000 clones, with over 80% occurring once and the leading ten covering roughly 37%. The sample was peripheral blood. The receptors shown here come from a man aged 45 to 65 who had recovered from COVID-19. Both conserved end residues are part of each CDR3. D genes are given only for firm matches. A clone size is listed for some rows: how often the clone was seen (once, few, many), or a class if it is expanded.

cdr3_aa: CASSIGHFTGELFF
cdr3_nt: TGTGCCAGTAGTATAGGGCATTTCACCGGGGAGCTGTTTTTT
cdr3_length: 14
j_call: TRBJ2-2
clone_size: NA
d_call: NA
v_call: TRBV19

cdr3_aa: CATSRDRQSSYEQYF
cdr3_nt: TGTGCCACCAGTAGGGACAGGCAAAGCTCCTACGAGCAGTACTTC
cdr3_length: 15
j_call: TRBJ2-7
clone_size: NA
d_call: TRBD1
v_call: TRBV24-1

cdr3_aa: CASRAFHEQFF
cdr3_nt: TGTGCCAGCAGGGCCTTCCATGAGCAGTTCTTC
cdr3_length: 11
j_call: TRBJ2-1
clone_size: NA
d_call: NA
v_call: TRBV12-3/TRBV12-4

cdr3_aa: CASSSGTHQWGYTF
cdr3_nt: TGTGCCAGCAGTTCCGGGACACATCAGTGGGGCTACACCTTC
cdr3_length: 14
j_call: TRBJ1-2
clone_size: NA
d_call: NA
v_call: TRBV6-5

cdr3_aa: CASSLAGQDRQYF
cdr3_nt: TGTGCCAGCAGCTTAGCGGGGCAGGATAGGCAGTACTTC
cdr3_length: 13
j_call: TRBJ2-7
clone_size: NA
d_call: NA
v_call: TRBV7-2

cdr3_aa: CASSLQDSPYEQYF
cdr3_nt: TGTGCCAGCAGCTTACAGGACAGCCCATACGAGCAGTACTTC
cdr3_length: 14
j_call: TRBJ2-7
clone_size: NA
d_call: NA
v_call: TRBV5-5

cdr3_aa: CASNAWGQGDGYTF
cdr3_nt: TGTGCCAGCAATGCGTGGGGACAGGGGGATGGCTACACCTTC
cdr3_length: 14
j_call: TRBJ1-2
clone_size: NA
d_call: TRBD1
v_call: TRBV25-1

cdr3_aa: CASSLGPLAVTITDTQYF
cdr3_nt: TGCGCCAGCAGCTTGGGGCCTCTAGCGGTGACGATCACAGATACGCAGTATTTT
cdr3_length: 18
j_call: TRBJ2-3
clone_size: NA
d_call: TRBD2
v_call: TRBV5-1

cdr3_aa: CASSQADQGGYEQYF
cdr3_nt: TGCGCCAGCAGCCAAGCCGACCAGGGAGGGTACGAGCAGTACTTC
cdr3_length: 15
j_call: TRBJ2-7
clone_size: NA
d_call: TRBD2
v_call: TRBV4-1

cdr3_aa: CASSSTGTGRSEQYF
cdr3_nt: TGTGCCAGCAGCTCTACCGGGACAGGTCGATCCGAGCAGTACTTC
cdr3_length: 15
j_call: TRBJ2-7
clone_size: NA
d_call: TRBD1
v_call: TRBV7-9

cdr3_aa: CASSRPGLAGYEQYF
cdr3_nt: TGTGCCAGTAGTAGACCGGGACTAGCGGGGTACGAGCAGTACTTC
cdr3_length: 15
j_call: TRBJ2-7
clone_size: NA
d_call: TRBD2
v_call: TRBV19

cdr3_aa: CASSIAGSQGFWNTEAFF
cdr3_nt: TGTGCCAGTAGTATAGCGGGATCCCAGGGGTTCTGGAACACTGAAGCTTTCTTT
cdr3_length: 18
j_call: TRBJ1-1
clone_size: NA
d_call: NA
v_call: TRBV19

cdr3_aa: CASNRDRAETQYF
cdr3_nt: TGCGCCAGCAACCGGGACAGGGCAGAGACCCAGTACTTC
cdr3_length: 13
j_call: TRBJ2-5
clone_size: NA
d_call: TRBD1
v_call: TRBV5-1

cdr3_aa: CASRDRGSGEQYF
cdr3_nt: TGTGCCAGCAGGGACAGGGGATCCGGGGAGCAGTACTTC
cdr3_length: 13
j_call: TRBJ2-7
clone_size: NA
d_call: TRBD1
v_call: TRBV19

cdr3_aa: CASSNGQSGNTIYF
cdr3_nt: TGTGCCAGTAGTAACGGACAGTCCGGAAACACCATATATTTT
cdr3_length: 14
j_call: TRBJ1-3
clone_size: NA
d_call: NA
v_call: TRBV19

cdr3_aa: CASSSTPRTDTQYF
cdr3_nt: TGTGCCAGCAGCTCGACCCCGAGGACAGATACGCAGTATTTT
cdr3_length: 14
j_call: TRBJ2-3
clone_size: NA
d_call: NA
v_call: TRBV7-2

cdr3_aa: CAISPDSRGWETQYF
cdr3_nt: TGTGCCATCAGCCCGGACTCGAGGGGGTGGGAGACCCAGTACTTC
cdr3_length: 15
j_call: TRBJ2-5
clone_size: NA
d_call: NA
v_call: TRBV10-3

cdr3_aa: CASSLRLGGQGYGYTF
cdr3_nt: TGTGCCAGCAGCTTAAGATTGGGGGGGCAAGGCTATGGCTACACCTTC
cdr3_length: 16
j_call: TRBJ1-2
clone_size: NA
d_call: NA
v_call: TRBV11-2

cdr3_aa: CASSSQGSYNEQFF
cdr3_nt: TGTGCCAGTAGTTCACAGGGGTCCTACAATGAGCAGTTCTTC
cdr3_length: 14
j_call: TRBJ2-1
clone_size: NA
d_call: TRBD1
v_call: TRBV19

cdr3_aa: CASSLDKGRGYYMNTEAFF
cdr3_nt: TGTGCCAGCAGCTTAGATAAAGGAAGGGGTTACTACATGAACACTGAAGCTTTCTTT
cdr3_length: 19
j_call: TRBJ1-1
clone_size: NA
d_call: NA
v_call: TRBV11-2

cdr3_aa: CAISESGVSNQPQHF
cdr3_nt: TGTGCCATCAGTGAGTCAGGGGTGAGCAATCAGCCCCAGCATTTT
cdr3_length: 15
j_call: TRBJ1-5
clone_size: few
d_call: NA
v_call: TRBV10-3

cdr3_aa: CATSRDRTGPSSYEQYF
cdr3_nt: TGTGCCACCAGCAGAGATCGGACAGGGCCCAGCTCCTACGAGCAGTACTTC
cdr3_length: 17
j_call: TRBJ2-7
clone_size: NA
d_call: TRBD1
v_call: TRBV15

cdr3_aa: CASSLRQANYGYTF
cdr3_nt: TGTGCCAGCAGCTTAAGACAGGCGAACTATGGCTACACCTTC
cdr3_length: 14
j_call: TRBJ1-2
clone_size: NA
d_call: NA
v_call: TRBV7-2

cdr3_aa: CASSYSTGVLNQPQHF
cdr3_nt: TGTGCCAGCAGTTACTCAACAGGGGTGCTCAATCAGCCCCAGCATTTT
cdr3_length: 16
j_call: TRBJ1-5
clone_size: NA
d_call: TRBD1
v_call: TRBV6-2/TRBV6-3

cdr3_aa: CASSSAGTGVVWNTEAFF
cdr3_nt: TGCGCCAGCAGCTCCGCCGGGACAGGGGTCGTATGGAACACTGAAGCTTTCTTT
cdr3_length: 18
j_call: TRBJ1-1
clone_size: NA
d_call: TRBD1
v_call: TRBV5-1

cdr3_aa: CASSTQTSGGDLWGTDTQYF
cdr3_nt: TGTGCCAGTAGTACTCAGACTAGCGGGGGTGACTTGTGGGGCACAGATACGCAGTATTTT
cdr3_length: 20
j_call: TRBJ2-3
clone_size: NA
d_call: TRBD2
v_call: TRBV19

cdr3_aa: CASSLHGAGDPGEQFF
cdr3_nt: TGTGCCAGCAGCTTACACGGGGCGGGGGATCCTGGTGAGCAGTTCTTC
cdr3_length: 16
j_call: TRBJ2-1
clone_size: NA
d_call: TRBD2
v_call: TRBV7-2

cdr3_aa: CASSSDRGNSPLHF
cdr3_nt: TGTGCCAGCAGCTCGGACAGGGGTAATTCACCCCTCCACTTT
cdr3_length: 14
j_call: TRBJ1-6
clone_size: many
d_call: TRBD1
v_call: TRBV5-4

cdr3_aa: CASSQDFNVGVGKETQYF
cdr3_nt: TGTGCCAGCAGCCAAGATTTTAATGTCGGGGTGGGGAAAGAGACCCAGTACTTC
cdr3_length: 18
j_call: TRBJ2-5
clone_size: NA
d_call: NA
v_call: TRBV4-2

cdr3_aa: CATSDPLGTGGGDTQYF
cdr3_nt: TGTGCCACCAGTGATCCACTGGGGACAGGGGGCGGGGATACGCAGTATTTT
cdr3_length: 17
j_call: TRBJ2-3
clone_size: NA
d_call: TRBD1
v_call: TRBV24-1

cdr3_aa: CAWSVSQEVGYTF
cdr3_nt: TGTGCCTGGAGTGTCTCACAGGAAGTGGGCTACACCTTC
cdr3_length: 13
j_call: TRBJ1-2
clone_size: few
d_call: NA
v_call: TRBV30

cdr3_aa: CASSVGRSGGAGTDTQYF
cdr3_nt: TGTGCCAGCAGCGTAGGACGTAGCGGGGGGGCCGGGACAGATACGCAGTATTTT
cdr3_length: 18
j_call: TRBJ2-3
clone_size: NA
d_call: TRBD2
v_call: TRBV9

cdr3_aa: CASSLGTGNTIYF
cdr3_nt: TGTGCCAGCAGCCTGGGCACTGGAAACACCATATATTTT
cdr3_length: 13
j_call: TRBJ1-3
clone_size: NA
d_call: NA
v_call: TRBV7-8

cdr3_aa: CASSLVLAETQYF
cdr3_nt: TGCGCCAGCAGCTTGGTTCTAGCCGAGACCCAGTACTTC
cdr3_length: 13
j_call: TRBJ2-5
clone_size: NA
d_call: NA
v_call: TRBV5-1

cdr3_aa: CASSQGRETQYF
cdr3_nt: TGTGCCAGCAGTCAGGGTCGGGAGACCCAGTACTTC
cdr3_length: 12
j_call: TRBJ2-5
clone_size: NA
d_call: NA
v_call: TRBV11-3

cdr3_aa: CAISEREGPYEQYF
cdr3_nt: TGTGCCATCAGTGAGCGGGAGGGACCCTACGAGCAGTACTTC
cdr3_length: 14
j_call: TRBJ2-7
clone_size: NA
d_call: TRBD2
v_call: TRBV10-3

cdr3_aa: CASSSLHPRGVTYEQYF
cdr3_nt: TGTGCCAGCAGTTCATTACACCCCCGGGGGGTTACCTACGAGCAGTACTTC
cdr3_length: 17
j_call: TRBJ2-7
clone_size: NA
d_call: TRBD2
v_call: TRBV6-2/TRBV6-3

cdr3_aa: CASSYTAAGNQPQHF
cdr3_nt: TGTGCCAGCAGTTACACGGCGGCAGGCAATCAGCCCCAGCATTTT
cdr3_length: 15
j_call: TRBJ1-5
clone_size: NA
d_call: NA
v_call: TRBV6-2/TRBV6-3

cdr3_aa: CAWSKIGTGGNTIYF
cdr3_nt: TGTGCCTGGAGTAAGATTGGGACAGGGGGAAACACCATATATTTT
cdr3_length: 15
j_call: TRBJ1-3
clone_size: NA
d_call: TRBD1
v_call: TRBV30

cdr3_aa: CASSRGDRGHEQYF
cdr3_nt: TGTGCCAGCAGCCGCGGGGACAGGGGGCACGAGCAGTACTTC
cdr3_length: 14
j_call: TRBJ2-7
clone_size: NA
d_call: TRBD1
v_call: TRBV5-8

cdr3_aa: CSVVSGGKETQYF
cdr3_nt: TGCAGCGTTGTGAGCGGGGGGAAAGAGACCCAGTACTTC
cdr3_length: 13
j_call: TRBJ2-5
clone_size: NA
d_call: TRBD2
v_call: TRBV29-1

cdr3_aa: CSVDQRVGETQYF
cdr3_nt: TGCAGCGTTGATCAGCGGGTAGGAGAGACCCAGTACTTC
cdr3_length: 13
j_call: TRBJ2-5
clone_size: NA
d_call: NA
v_call: TRBV29-1

cdr3_aa: CASSAYGTSGGGLETQYF
cdr3_nt: TGTGCCAGCAGTGCCTACGGGACTAGCGGGGGAGGCCTCGAGACCCAGTACTTC
cdr3_length: 18
j_call: TRBJ2-5
clone_size: NA
d_call: TRBD2
v_call: TRBV25-1